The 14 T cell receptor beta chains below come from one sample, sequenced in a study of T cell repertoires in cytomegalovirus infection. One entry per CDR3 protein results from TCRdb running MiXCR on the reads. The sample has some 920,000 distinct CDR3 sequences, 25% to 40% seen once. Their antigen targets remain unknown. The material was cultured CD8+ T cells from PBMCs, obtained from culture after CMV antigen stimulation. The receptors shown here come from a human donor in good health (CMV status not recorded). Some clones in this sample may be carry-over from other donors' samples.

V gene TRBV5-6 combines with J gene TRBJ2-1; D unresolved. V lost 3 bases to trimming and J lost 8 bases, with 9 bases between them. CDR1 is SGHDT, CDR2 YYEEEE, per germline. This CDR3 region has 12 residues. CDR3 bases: TGTGCCAGCAGCTGGGTGGGCGATGAGCAGTTCTTC. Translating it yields CASSWVGDEQFF.

This CDR3 is CASSPYYRARGRDNEQFF. In DNA form, the CDR3 reads TGCGCCAGCAGCCCTTACTACAGGGCAAGGGGGCGAGACAATGAGCAGTTCTTC. V gene TRBV4-3 combines with J gene TRBJ2-1; TRBD1 matches at 7 bases. The V segment lost 4 bases and the J segment 5 bases; nucleotides outside the gene matches: 17. Looked up from germline, CDR1 is LGHNA and CDR2 is YSLEER. There are 18 residues in the CDR3.

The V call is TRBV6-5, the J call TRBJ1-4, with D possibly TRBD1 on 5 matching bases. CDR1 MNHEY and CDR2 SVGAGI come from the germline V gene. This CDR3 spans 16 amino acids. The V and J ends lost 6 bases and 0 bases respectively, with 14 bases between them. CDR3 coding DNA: TGTGCCAGCAGAAAGTTCCAGGGCCCAACTAATGAAAAACTGTTTTTT. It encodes CASRKFQGPTNEKLFF.

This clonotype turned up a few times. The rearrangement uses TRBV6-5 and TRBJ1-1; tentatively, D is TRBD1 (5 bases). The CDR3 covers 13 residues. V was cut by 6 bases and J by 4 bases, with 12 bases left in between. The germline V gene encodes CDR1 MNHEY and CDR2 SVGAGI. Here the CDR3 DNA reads TGTGCCAGCAGGGGGTGGGGGGGCACTGAAGCTTTCTTT. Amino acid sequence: CASRGWGGTEAFF.

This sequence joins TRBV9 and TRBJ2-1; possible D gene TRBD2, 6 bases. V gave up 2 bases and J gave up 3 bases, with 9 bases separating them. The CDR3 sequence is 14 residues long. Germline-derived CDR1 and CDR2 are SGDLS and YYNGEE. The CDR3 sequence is CASSVWGDYNEQFF. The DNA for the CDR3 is TGTGCCAGCAGCGTTTGGGGGGACTACAATGAGCAGTTCTTC.

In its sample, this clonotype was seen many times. The CDR3 spells CASSPLRRGEQYV. The CDR3 DNA follows: TGTGCCAGCAGCCCCCTTAGGAGGGGCGAGCAGTACGTC. The rearrangement uses TRBV7-2 and TRBJ2-7, with D possibly matching TRBD2 (6 bases). The CDR3 is made up of 13 amino acids. Germline V gene data show CDR1 as SGHTA and CDR2 as FQGNSA. V dropped 5 bases and J dropped 6 bases, with 14 bases sitting between them.

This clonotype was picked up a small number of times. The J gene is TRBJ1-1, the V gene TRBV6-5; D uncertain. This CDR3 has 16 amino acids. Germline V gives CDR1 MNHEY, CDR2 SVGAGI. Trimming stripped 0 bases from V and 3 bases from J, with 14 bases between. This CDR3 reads CASSYSILTRDTEAFF. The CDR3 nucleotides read TGTGCCAGCAGTTACTCGATTCTGACTAGGGACACTGAAGCTTTCTTT.

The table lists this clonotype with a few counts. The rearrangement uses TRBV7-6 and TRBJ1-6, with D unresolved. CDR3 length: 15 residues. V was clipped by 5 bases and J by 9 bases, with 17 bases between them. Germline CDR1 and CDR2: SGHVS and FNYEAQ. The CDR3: CASSVDREGGSPLHF. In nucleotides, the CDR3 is TGTGCCAGCAGCGTTGACCGGGAAGGCGGTTCACCCCTCCACTTT.

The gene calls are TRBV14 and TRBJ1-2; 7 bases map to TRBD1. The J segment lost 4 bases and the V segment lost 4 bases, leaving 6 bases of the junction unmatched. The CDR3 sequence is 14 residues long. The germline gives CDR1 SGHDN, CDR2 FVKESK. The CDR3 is CASSPPGQIYGYTF. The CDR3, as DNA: TGTGCCAGCAGCCCTCCGGGACAGATCTATGGCTACACCTTC.

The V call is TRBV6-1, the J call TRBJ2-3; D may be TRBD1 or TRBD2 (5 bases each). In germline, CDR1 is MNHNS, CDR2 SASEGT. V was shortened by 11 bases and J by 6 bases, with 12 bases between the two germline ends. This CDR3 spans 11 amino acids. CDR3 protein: CAQGASDTQYF. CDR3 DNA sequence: TGTGCCCAGGGAGCCTCGGATACGCAGTATTTT.

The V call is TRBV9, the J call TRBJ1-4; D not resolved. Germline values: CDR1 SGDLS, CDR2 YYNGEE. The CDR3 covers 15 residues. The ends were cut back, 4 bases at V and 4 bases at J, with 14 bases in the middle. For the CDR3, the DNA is TGTGCCAGCAGCAAATTGACGGAACTTAATGAAAAACTGTTTTTT. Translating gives CASSKLTELNEKLFF.

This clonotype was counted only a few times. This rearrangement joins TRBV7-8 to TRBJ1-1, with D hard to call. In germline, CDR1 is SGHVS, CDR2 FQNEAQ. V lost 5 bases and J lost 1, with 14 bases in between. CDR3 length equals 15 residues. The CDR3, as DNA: TGTGCCAGCAGCGTAAGACCTCCTCCGAACACTGAAGCTTTCTTT. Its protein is CASSVRPPPNTEAFF.

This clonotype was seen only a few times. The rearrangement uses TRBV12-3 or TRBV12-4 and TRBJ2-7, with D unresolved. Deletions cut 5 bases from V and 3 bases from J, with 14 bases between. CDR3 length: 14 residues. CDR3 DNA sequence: TGTGCCAGCAGTCCCGACCCCCTGGGCTACGAGCAGTACGTC. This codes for CASSPDPLGYEQYV.

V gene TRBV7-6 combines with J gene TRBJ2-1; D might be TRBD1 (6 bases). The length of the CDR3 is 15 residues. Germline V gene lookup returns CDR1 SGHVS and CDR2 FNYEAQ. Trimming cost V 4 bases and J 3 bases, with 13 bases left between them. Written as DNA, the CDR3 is TGTGCCAGCAGCTACAGGGTGGCAAACTACAATGAGCAGTTCTTC. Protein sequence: CASSYRVANYNEQFF.